This TCR beta chain appears in the sequencing data of a study of a mutant IDH1 vaccine in newly diagnosed glioma. Overall study: A 62.5% male, about 38% female split and a mean age of about 43 years characterized treated patients.

CDR1 is LGHNA and CDR2 is YNFKEQ in the germline V gene. The CDR3 loop spans 15 amino acids. V dropped 1 base and J dropped 4 bases, with 13 bases sitting between them. Regarding time point: baseline, week 1 (first vaccination visit). Sample treatment: pre-vaccination baseline after standard-of-care therapy. Findings and caveats of the study: Overall, about 92% of patients had vaccine-induced immune responses.

Details on this clone: Its target is not known.

The repertoire was sequenced with immunoSEQ multiplex PCR; TCRdb's copy has only in-frame clones and lacks some. Found here are around 37,000 clones, approximately 92% of them singletons; the top ten hold about 18%. The starting material was PBMCs, obtained from a glioma patient treated with radiotherapy, temozolomide or both. The sequence came from a man younger than 30 with glioma. The genes are TRBV4-2 and TRBJ1-2, with a possible D match to TRBD1 (5 bases). The CDR3 protein is CASSQVARDSYGYTF. Here the CDR3 DNA reads TGTGCCAGCAGCCAAGTAGCCAGGGATAGCTATGGCTACACCTTC.